This T cell receptor (beta chain) is drawn from a study of T cells after yellow fever vaccination. Study observations and caveats: Some clonotypes were seen in both the CD4 and the CD8 compartments. These made up a small share and likely arose from convergent recombination.

5'RACE template switching added a universal primer site and UMIs to TCR cDNA. TCRdb passed the 5' RACE reads through MiXCR, listing each CDR3 protein once. The data hold 200,000 to 300,000 distinct CDR3 sequences, with around 3.5% observed a single time. The length of the CDR3 is 14 residues. The germline V gene encodes CDR1 SQVTM and CDR2 ANQGSEA. Trimming shortened V by 0 bases and J by 6 bases, and 15 bases separated the two germline ends. There are many counts of this clonotype. The antigen is not known. This chain links TRBV29-1 with TRBJ2-7; the D gene could be TRBD1 or TRBD2 (5 bases each). The sequence derives from a man in his late teens or twenties who received the YFV17D yellow fever vaccine. The material was PBMCs, obtained 15 days after the yellow fever booster vaccination. In DNA, the CDR3 is TGCAGCGTTGAAGAGTCGGCCGAGGGGACCGAGCAGTACTTC. This translates into CSVEESAEGTEQYF.